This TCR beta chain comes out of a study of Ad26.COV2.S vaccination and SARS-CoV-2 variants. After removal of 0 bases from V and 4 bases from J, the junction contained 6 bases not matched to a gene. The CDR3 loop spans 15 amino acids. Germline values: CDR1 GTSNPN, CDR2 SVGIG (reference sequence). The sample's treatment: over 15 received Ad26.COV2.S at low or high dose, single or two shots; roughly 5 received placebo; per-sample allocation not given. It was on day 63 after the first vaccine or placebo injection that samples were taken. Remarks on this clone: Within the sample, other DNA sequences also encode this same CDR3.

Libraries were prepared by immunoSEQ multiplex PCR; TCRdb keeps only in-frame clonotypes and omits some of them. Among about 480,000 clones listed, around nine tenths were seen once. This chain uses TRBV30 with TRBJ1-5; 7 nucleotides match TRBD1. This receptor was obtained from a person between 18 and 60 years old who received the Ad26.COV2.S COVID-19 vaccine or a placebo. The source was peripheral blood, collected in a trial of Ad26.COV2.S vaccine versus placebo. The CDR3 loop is CAWSVPDRANQPQHF. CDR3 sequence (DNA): TGTGCCTGGAGTGTACCAGACAGGGCGAATCAGCCCCAGCATTTT.